This entry is about one TCR beta chain. Per the original data handling: Reference gene primer amplification yielded estimated nucleated cell counts. Generated by immunoSEQ multiplex PCR, the TCRdb table keeps only in-frame clones and is missing some. The V and J calls and the clone size are those of that table, but D and trimming were determined from the DNA. The sample records about 330,000 clones, around four fifths being singletons. Germline V lookup: CDR1 MNHEY, CDR2 SVGEGT. V dropped 2 bases and J dropped 3; count of bases not matched to a gene: 7. The CDR3 length is 16 residues. This entry comes from a study of blood T cell repertoires in COVID-19. Study-level background: Donors in the United States, Italy and Spain gave samples during acute or convalescent COVID-19. PBMCs, B-cell-depleted T cells, or T cells provided the cDNA or gDNA that made up the material.

This chain links TRBV6-2 or TRBV6-3 with TRBJ2-1; 7 bases line up with TRBD1. Sequenced input: peripheral blood. The receptor comes from a woman aged 45-65 years with acute or convalescent COVID-19. The DNA of the CDR3 is TGTGCCAGCAGTTACCTAAAGGGACAGCTCTACAATGAGCAGTTCTTC. This gives the protein CASSYLKGQLYNEQFF.